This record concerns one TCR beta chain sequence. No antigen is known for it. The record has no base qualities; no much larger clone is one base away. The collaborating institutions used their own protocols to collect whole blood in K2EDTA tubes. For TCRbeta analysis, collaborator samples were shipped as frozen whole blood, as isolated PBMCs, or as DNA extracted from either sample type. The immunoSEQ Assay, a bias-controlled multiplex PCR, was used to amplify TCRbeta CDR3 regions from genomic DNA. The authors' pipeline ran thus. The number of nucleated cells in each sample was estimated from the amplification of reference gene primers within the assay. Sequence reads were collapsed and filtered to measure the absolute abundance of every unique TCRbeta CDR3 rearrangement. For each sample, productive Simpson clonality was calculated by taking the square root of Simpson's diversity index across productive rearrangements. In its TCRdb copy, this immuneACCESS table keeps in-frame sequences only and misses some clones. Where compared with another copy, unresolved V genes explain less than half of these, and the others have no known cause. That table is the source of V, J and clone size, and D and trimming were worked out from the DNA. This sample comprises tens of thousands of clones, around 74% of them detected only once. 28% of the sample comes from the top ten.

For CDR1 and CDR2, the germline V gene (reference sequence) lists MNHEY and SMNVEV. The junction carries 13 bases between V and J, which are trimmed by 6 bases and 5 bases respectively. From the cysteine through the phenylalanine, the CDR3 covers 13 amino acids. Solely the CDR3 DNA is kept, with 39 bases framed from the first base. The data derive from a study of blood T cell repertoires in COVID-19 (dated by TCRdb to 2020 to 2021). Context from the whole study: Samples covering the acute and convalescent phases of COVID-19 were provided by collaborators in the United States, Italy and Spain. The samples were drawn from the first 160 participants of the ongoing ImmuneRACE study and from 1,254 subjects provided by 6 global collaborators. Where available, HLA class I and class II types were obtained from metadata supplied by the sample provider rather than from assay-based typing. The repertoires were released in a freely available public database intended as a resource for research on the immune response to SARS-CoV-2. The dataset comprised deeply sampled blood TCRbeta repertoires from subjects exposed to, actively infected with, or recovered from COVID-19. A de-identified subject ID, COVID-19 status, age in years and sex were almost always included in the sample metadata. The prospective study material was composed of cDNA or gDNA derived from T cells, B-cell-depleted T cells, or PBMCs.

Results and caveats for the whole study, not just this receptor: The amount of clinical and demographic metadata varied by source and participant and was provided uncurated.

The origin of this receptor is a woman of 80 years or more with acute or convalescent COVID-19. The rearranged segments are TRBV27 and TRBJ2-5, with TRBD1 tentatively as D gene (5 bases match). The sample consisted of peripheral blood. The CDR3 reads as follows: CASSPSGMETQYF. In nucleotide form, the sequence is TGTGCCAGCAGCCCTTCAGGGATGGAGACCCAGTACTTC.